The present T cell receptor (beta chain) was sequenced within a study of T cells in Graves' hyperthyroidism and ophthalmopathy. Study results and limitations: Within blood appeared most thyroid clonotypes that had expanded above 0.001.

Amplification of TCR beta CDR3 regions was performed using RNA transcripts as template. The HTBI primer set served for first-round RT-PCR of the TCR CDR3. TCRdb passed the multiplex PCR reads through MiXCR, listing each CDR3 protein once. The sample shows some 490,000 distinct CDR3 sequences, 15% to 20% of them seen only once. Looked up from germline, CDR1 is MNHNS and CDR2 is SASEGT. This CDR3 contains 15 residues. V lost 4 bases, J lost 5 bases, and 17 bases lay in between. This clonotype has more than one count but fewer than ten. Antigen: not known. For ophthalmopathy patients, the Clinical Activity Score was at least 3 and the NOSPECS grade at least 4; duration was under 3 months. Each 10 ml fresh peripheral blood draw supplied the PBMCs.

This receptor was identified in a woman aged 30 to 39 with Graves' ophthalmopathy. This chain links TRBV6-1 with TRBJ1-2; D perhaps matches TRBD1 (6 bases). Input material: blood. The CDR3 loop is CASSADSRPGYGYTF. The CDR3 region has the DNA TGTGCCAGCAGTGCGGACAGCCGTCCGGGTTATGGCTACACCTTC.